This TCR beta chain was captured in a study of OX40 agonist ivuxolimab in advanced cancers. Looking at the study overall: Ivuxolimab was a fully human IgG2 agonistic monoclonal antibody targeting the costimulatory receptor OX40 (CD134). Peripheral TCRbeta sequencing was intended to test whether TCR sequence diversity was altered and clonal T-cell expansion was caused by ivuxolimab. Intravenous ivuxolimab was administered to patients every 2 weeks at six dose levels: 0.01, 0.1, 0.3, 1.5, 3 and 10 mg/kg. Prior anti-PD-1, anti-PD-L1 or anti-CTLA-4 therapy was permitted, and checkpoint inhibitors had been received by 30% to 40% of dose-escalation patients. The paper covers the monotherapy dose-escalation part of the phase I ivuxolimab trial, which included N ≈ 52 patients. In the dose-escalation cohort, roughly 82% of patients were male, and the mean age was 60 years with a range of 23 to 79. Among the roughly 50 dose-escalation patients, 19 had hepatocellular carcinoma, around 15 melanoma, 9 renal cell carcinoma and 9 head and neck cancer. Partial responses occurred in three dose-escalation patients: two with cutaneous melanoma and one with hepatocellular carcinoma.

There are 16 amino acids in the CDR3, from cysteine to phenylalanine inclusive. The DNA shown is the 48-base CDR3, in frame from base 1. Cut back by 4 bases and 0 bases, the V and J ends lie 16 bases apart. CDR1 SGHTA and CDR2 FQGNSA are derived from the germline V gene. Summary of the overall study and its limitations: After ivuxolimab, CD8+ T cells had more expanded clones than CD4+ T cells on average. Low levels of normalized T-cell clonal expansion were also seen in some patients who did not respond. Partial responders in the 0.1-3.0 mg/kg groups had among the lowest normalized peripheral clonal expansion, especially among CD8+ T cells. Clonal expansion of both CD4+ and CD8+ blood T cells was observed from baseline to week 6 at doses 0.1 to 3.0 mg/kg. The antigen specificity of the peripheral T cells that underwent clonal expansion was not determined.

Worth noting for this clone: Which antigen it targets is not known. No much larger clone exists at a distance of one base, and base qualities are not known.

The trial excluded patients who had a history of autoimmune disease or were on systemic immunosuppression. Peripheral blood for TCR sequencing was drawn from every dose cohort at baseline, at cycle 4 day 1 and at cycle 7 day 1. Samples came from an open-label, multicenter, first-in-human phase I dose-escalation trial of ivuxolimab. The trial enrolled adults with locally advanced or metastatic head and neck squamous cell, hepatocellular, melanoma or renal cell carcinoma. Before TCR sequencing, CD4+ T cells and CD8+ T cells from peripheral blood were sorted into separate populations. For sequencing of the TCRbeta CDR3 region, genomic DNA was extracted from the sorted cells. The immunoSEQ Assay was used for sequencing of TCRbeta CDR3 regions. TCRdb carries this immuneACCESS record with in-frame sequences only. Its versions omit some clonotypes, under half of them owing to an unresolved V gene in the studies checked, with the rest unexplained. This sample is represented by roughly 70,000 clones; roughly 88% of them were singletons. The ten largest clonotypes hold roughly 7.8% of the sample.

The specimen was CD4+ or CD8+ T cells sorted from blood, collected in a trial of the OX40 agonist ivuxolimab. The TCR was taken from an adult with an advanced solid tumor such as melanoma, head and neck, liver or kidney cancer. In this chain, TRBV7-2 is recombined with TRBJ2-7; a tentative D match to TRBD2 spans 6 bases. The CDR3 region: CASSSEGSPSSYEQYF. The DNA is TGTGCCAGCAGCTCGGAGGGGTCCCCGAGCTCCTACGAGCAGTACTTC.